A selection of T cell receptor beta chains follows, all from one sample in a study of blood T cells in healthy people across ages. Each CDR3 protein gets one entry after TCRdb re-called the 5' RACE reads with MiXCR. The sample contains more than 900,000 distinct CDR3 sequences, under 30% of which appear only once. The same data also contributed to another study, on T cells of mothers and their children.

Sequencing used blood. These receptors originate from a girl aged 2 to 10 in good health. The CDR3 runs from the conserved cysteine through the conserved F or W. A D gene is named only where the DNA matches it firmly. Not all rows give a size; the values are once, few, many and, for expanded clones, a class.

d_gene: -; v_gene: TRBV7-9; j_gene: TRBJ2-5; abundance: -; CDR3nt: TGTGCCAGCAGCCCCCTACGCGGGGTCCAAGAGACCCAGTACTTC; CDR3aa: CASSPLRGVQETQYF
d_gene: -; v_gene: TRBV28; j_gene: TRBJ1-1; abundance: -; CDR3nt: TGTGCCAGCAGTTGGACAACCAACACTGAAGCTTTCTTT; CDR3aa: CASSWTTNTEAFF
d_gene: TRBD2; v_gene: TRBV7-9; j_gene: TRBJ2-1; abundance: -; CDR3nt: TGTGCCAGCAGCTTAGTATCGATGGGCGGGGGGGCGAATGAGCAGTTCTTC; CDR3aa: CASSLVSMGGGANEQFF
d_gene: TRBD2; v_gene: TRBV28; j_gene: TRBJ2-3; abundance: -; CDR3nt: TGTGCCAGCAGTCACGGGACTAGCGGCAGCACAGATACGCAGTATTTT; CDR3aa: CASSHGTSGSTDTQYF
d_gene: TRBD2; v_gene: TRBV12-5; j_gene: TRBJ2-5; abundance: -; CDR3nt: TGTGCTAGTGGTTTGGTAGAGCAAATTGGACTAGCGGAACAAGAGACCCAGTACTTC; CDR3aa: CASGLVEQIGLAEQETQYF
d_gene: -; v_gene: TRBV12-3/TRBV12-4; j_gene: TRBJ2-5; abundance: few; CDR3nt: TGTGCCAGCAGCGACCCCTCTGGGACACCTTTCCAAGAGACCCAGTACTTC; CDR3aa: CASSDPSGTPFQETQYF
d_gene: -; v_gene: TRBV10-3; j_gene: TRBJ2-5; abundance: -; CDR3nt: TGTGCCATCAGCGTTGACAACCAAGAGACCCAGTACTTC; CDR3aa: CAISVDNQETQYF
d_gene: -; v_gene: TRBV11-2; j_gene: TRBJ2-2; abundance: many; CDR3nt: TGTGCCAGCAGCTTAGAATACACCGGGGAGCTGTTTTTT; CDR3aa: CASSLEYTGELFF
d_gene: TRBD1; v_gene: TRBV4-1; j_gene: TRBJ1-5; abundance: few; CDR3nt: TGCGCCAGCAGCCATCTCCTGACAGGGGGCCTTCAGCCCCAGCATTTT; CDR3aa: CASSHLLTGGLQPQHF
d_gene: -; v_gene: TRBV4-2; j_gene: TRBJ1-4; abundance: few; CDR3nt: TGTGCCAGCAGCCAAGAGACCCGCAGATTTGATGAAAAACTGTTTTTT; CDR3aa: CASSQETRRFDEKLFF
d_gene: -; v_gene: TRBV5-1; j_gene: TRBJ1-2; abundance: -; CDR3nt: TGCGCCAGCAGCTTGAACAGCGGTGGCTACACCTTC; CDR3aa: CASSLNSGGYTF
d_gene: TRBD2; v_gene: TRBV6-2/TRBV6-3; j_gene: TRBJ2-5; abundance: -; CDR3nt: TGTGCCAGCAGTTCCCCGGGACTAGTCGTCCGCCTACAGTACTTC; CDR3aa: CASSSPGLVVRLQYF
d_gene: -; v_gene: TRBV20-1; j_gene: TRBJ2-7; abundance: -; CDR3nt: TGCAGTGCTAAAGGTTCCGCATCCTACGAGCAGTACTTC; CDR3aa: CSAKGSASYEQYF
d_gene: TRBD2; v_gene: TRBV7-9; j_gene: TRBJ2-1; abundance: many; CDR3nt: TGTGCCAGCAGCTCCTGGACTAGCTTTGAGCAGTTCTTC; CDR3aa: CASSSWTSFEQFF
d_gene: -; v_gene: TRBV7-6; j_gene: TRBJ1-2; abundance: -; CDR3nt: TGTGCCAGCAGCTTAGCAGGGACCGAACATGGCTACACCTTC; CDR3aa: CASSLAGTEHGYTF
d_gene: -; v_gene: TRBV7-8; j_gene: TRBJ1-1; abundance: -; CDR3nt: TGTGCCAGCAGCTTAGCGGTTGTCTTTGCTGAAGCTTTCTTT; CDR3aa: CASSLAVVFAEAFF
d_gene: TRBD2; v_gene: TRBV11-2; j_gene: TRBJ2-1; abundance: few; CDR3nt: TGTGCCAGCAGTACCCCAGCGGGAGTAGTCTACAATGAGCAGTTCTTC; CDR3aa: CASSTPAGVVYNEQFF
d_gene: -; v_gene: TRBV4-2; j_gene: TRBJ2-5; abundance: -; CDR3nt: TGTGCCAGCAGCCAATCAGACTCCAGAGTTTCTTCGGAGACCCAGTACTTC; CDR3aa: CASSQSDSRVSSETQYF
d_gene: TRBD1; v_gene: TRBV9; j_gene: TRBJ2-1; abundance: few; CDR3nt: TGTGCCAGCAGCCCCCGGGACAGGGGTAGGGATGAGCAGTTCTTC; CDR3aa: CASSPRDRGRDEQFF
d_gene: -; v_gene: TRBV5-1; j_gene: TRBJ2-4; abundance: -; CDR3nt: TGCGCCGGCAGCCTCCCAGGGGGAGGAAACATTCAGTACTTC; CDR3aa: CAGSLPGGGNIQYF
d_gene: -; v_gene: TRBV10-3; j_gene: TRBJ2-1; abundance: few; CDR3nt: TGTGCCATCAGTGAGCAATCTCACAATGAGCAGTTCTTC; CDR3aa: CAISEQSHNEQFF
d_gene: -; v_gene: TRBV20-1; j_gene: TRBJ2-5; abundance: few; CDR3nt: TGCAGTGCCCTATCCAGGGAGACCCAGTACTTC; CDR3aa: CSALSRETQYF
d_gene: -; v_gene: TRBV4-1; j_gene: TRBJ1-1; abundance: few; CDR3nt: TGCGCCAGCAGCCAAGTCGTTTCTGCGGCTGAAGCTTTCTTT; CDR3aa: CASSQVVSAAEAFF
d_gene: -; v_gene: TRBV27; j_gene: TRBJ2-7; abundance: few; CDR3nt: TGTGCCAGCAGTTCCGAGTATGGCGAGCAGTACTTC; CDR3aa: CASSSEYGEQYF
d_gene: -; v_gene: TRBV6-5; j_gene: TRBJ2-1; abundance: -; CDR3nt: TGTGCCAGCAGTTACGGCGGGGTAAGCTCCTACAATGAGCAGTTCTTC; CDR3aa: CASSYGGVSSYNEQFF
d_gene: -; v_gene: TRBV4-3; j_gene: TRBJ1-1; abundance: few; CDR3nt: TGCGCCAGCAGCCAAGGGGGACACACGTACACTGAAGCTTTCTTT; CDR3aa: CASSQGGHTYTEAFF
d_gene: -; v_gene: TRBV15; j_gene: TRBJ2-2; abundance: -; CDR3nt: TGTGCCACCAGCAGAGATATTGGAGCGGGGAACACCGGGGAGCTGTTTTTT; CDR3aa: CATSRDIGAGNTGELFF
d_gene: -; v_gene: TRBV21-1; j_gene: TRBJ2-5; abundance: few; CDR3nt: TGTGCCAGCAGTAAAGGGGGTTTCAAAGAGACCCAGTACTTC; CDR3aa: CASSKGGFKETQYF
d_gene: -; v_gene: TRBV29-1; j_gene: TRBJ2-2; abundance: -; CDR3nt: TGCAGCGTTGAAGGATGGGGGTCTGGGGAGCTGTTTTTT; CDR3aa: CSVEGWGSGELFF
d_gene: -; v_gene: TRBV28; j_gene: TRBJ2-3; abundance: few; CDR3nt: TGTGCCAGCAGTCACATAGGGACTACAGATACGCAGTATTTT; CDR3aa: CASSHIGTTDTQYF
d_gene: -; v_gene: TRBV4-1; j_gene: TRBJ2-1; abundance: -; CDR3nt: TGCGCCAGCAGCCAAGATCCAGGTGGTGATGAGCAGTTCTTC; CDR3aa: CASSQDPGGDEQFF
d_gene: -; v_gene: TRBV6-1; j_gene: TRBJ2-1; abundance: -; CDR3nt: TGTGCCAGCAGTGTTGCGGGGGCCAATGAGCAGTTCTTC; CDR3aa: CASSVAGANEQFF
d_gene: TRBD2; v_gene: TRBV6-6; j_gene: TRBJ2-2; abundance: -; CDR3nt: TGTGCCAGTCTAGCGGGAGTTAGGGAGCTGTTTTTT; CDR3aa: CASLAGVRELFF
d_gene: TRBD1; v_gene: TRBV28; j_gene: TRBJ2-3; abundance: many; CDR3nt: TGTGCCAGCAGTTTCTTGAGGGGGCACGGCACAGATACGCAGTATTTT; CDR3aa: CASSFLRGHGTDTQYF
d_gene: -; v_gene: TRBV7-9; j_gene: TRBJ2-5; abundance: -; CDR3nt: TGTGCCAGCAGCTTAGTGGAGGGGGCGAATGGGACCCAGTACTTC; CDR3aa: CASSLVEGANGTQYF
d_gene: TRBD2; v_gene: TRBV3-1; j_gene: TRBJ2-3; abundance: -; CDR3nt: TGTGCCAGCAGCCAAATAAGCGGGGGGTCAGATACGCAGTATTTT; CDR3aa: CASSQISGGSDTQYF
d_gene: -; v_gene: TRBV12-3/TRBV12-4; j_gene: TRBJ2-3; abundance: few; CDR3nt: TGTGCCAGCAGTTTATCCCCCGGAGCGGGTTGGGGCCGGGATTCGCCAGATACGCAGTATTTT; CDR3aa: CASSLSPGAGWGRDSPDTQYF
d_gene: TRBD1; v_gene: TRBV18; j_gene: TRBJ1-2; abundance: few; CDR3nt: TGTGCCAGCTCACCATCCGGGACAGAGCTCTATGGCTACACCTTC; CDR3aa: CASSPSGTELYGYTF
d_gene: -; v_gene: TRBV9; j_gene: TRBJ2-7; abundance: -; CDR3nt: TGTGCCAGCAGCGAGGGTACGGAGGAGCAGTACTTC; CDR3aa: CASSEGTEEQYF
d_gene: TRBD1; v_gene: TRBV2; j_gene: TRBJ2-4; abundance: -; CDR3nt: TGTGCCAGCAGTCCCGAGACAGGGGGTTACATTCAGTACTTC; CDR3aa: CASSPETGGYIQYF
d_gene: -; v_gene: TRBV11-2; j_gene: TRBJ2-7; abundance: -; CDR3nt: TGTGCCAGCAGCTTATTAGTTAGCTTGGGCAAGGACTACGAGCAGTACTTC; CDR3aa: CASSLLVSLGKDYEQYF
d_gene: TRBD1; v_gene: TRBV20-1; j_gene: TRBJ1-2; abundance: -; CDR3nt: TGCAGTGCTAGAGATCGCAGGGGGCTCCCCTATGGCTACACCTTC; CDR3aa: CSARDRRGLPYGYTF
d_gene: -; v_gene: TRBV6-1; j_gene: TRBJ2-5; abundance: -; CDR3nt: TGTGCCAGCAGACAATTAGGACTGCAAGAGACCCAGTACTTC; CDR3aa: CASRQLGLQETQYF
d_gene: -; v_gene: TRBV20-1; j_gene: TRBJ1-6; abundance: once; CDR3nt: TGCAGTGCTAGAGTTGATAGGCAGGGAAGCCCCCTCCACTTT; CDR3aa: CSARVDRQGSPLHF
d_gene: -; v_gene: TRBV6-5; j_gene: TRBJ2-3; abundance: -; CDR3nt: TGTGCCAGCAGTTATGCGTACACAGATACGCAGTATTTT; CDR3aa: CASSYAYTDTQYF
d_gene: TRBD2; v_gene: TRBV6-2/TRBV6-3; j_gene: TRBJ2-7; abundance: few; CDR3nt: TGTGCCAGCCAGACTCCTAGCGGGGTTGCCTACGAGCAGTACTTC; CDR3aa: CASQTPSGVAYEQYF
d_gene: -; v_gene: TRBV10-3; j_gene: TRBJ2-7; abundance: few; CDR3nt: TGTGCCATCAGGGGGGGAAGCTCCTACGAGCAGTACTTC; CDR3aa: CAIRGGSSYEQYF
d_gene: -; v_gene: TRBV27; j_gene: TRBJ2-1; abundance: few; CDR3nt: TGTGCCAGCAGTTTGCCCGGGACCGTCAATGAGCAGTTCTTC; CDR3aa: CASSLPGTVNEQFF
d_gene: -; v_gene: TRBV3-1; j_gene: TRBJ1-4; abundance: -; CDR3nt: TGTGCCAGCAGCCAAGAGACCTTAGCCCCTACTTTT; CDR3aa: CASSQETLAPTF
d_gene: -; v_gene: TRBV13; j_gene: TRBJ1-2; abundance: -; CDR3nt: TGTGCCAGCAGCTCAGGGGCTGGGGAAGCTAACTATGGCTACACCTTC; CDR3aa: CASSSGAGEANYGYTF
d_gene: -; v_gene: TRBV2; j_gene: TRBJ2-5; abundance: -; CDR3nt: TGTGCCAGCATGGAATACCGGAGCGAGGAGACCCAGTACTTC; CDR3aa: CASMEYRSEETQYF
d_gene: -; v_gene: TRBV29-1; j_gene: TRBJ2-7; abundance: -; CDR3nt: TGCAGCGTTGGCTCTGGAGAAAACGAGCAGTACTTC; CDR3aa: CSVGSGENEQYF
d_gene: -; v_gene: TRBV20-1; j_gene: TRBJ1-5; abundance: -; CDR3nt: TGCAGTGCAAAACCGGGGGGGTCAATAGTTGAGCCCCAGCATTTT; CDR3aa: CSAKPGGSIVEPQHF
d_gene: -; v_gene: TRBV28; j_gene: TRBJ2-4; abundance: -; CDR3nt: TGTGCCAGCATGCCGGAGCTAGCCAAAAACATTCAGTACTTC; CDR3aa: CASMPELAKNIQYF
d_gene: -; v_gene: TRBV5-1; j_gene: TRBJ2-1; abundance: few; CDR3nt: TGCGCCAGCGGCGAAAGCGCGGGTATGTCCTACAATGAGCAGTTCTTC; CDR3aa: CASGESAGMSYNEQFF
d_gene: TRBD1; v_gene: TRBV5-1; j_gene: TRBJ1-4; abundance: few; CDR3nt: TGCGCCAGCAGCTCCTACGGGACAGGGGATGAAAAACTGTTTTTT; CDR3aa: CASSSYGTGDEKLFF
d_gene: TRBD2; v_gene: TRBV20-1; j_gene: TRBJ2-3; abundance: -; CDR3nt: TGCAGTGCTAGAGATAGGAAGGGACTAGCGGAGGGGGGCACAGATACGCAGTATTTT; CDR3aa: CSARDRKGLAEGGTDTQYF
d_gene: -; v_gene: TRBV6-2/TRBV6-3; j_gene: TRBJ1-6; abundance: -; CDR3nt: TGTGCCAGCAGTTACTCGTCCCTTCGGGAAGTCAGCTCCTATAATTCACCCCTCCACTTT; CDR3aa: CASSYSSLREVSSYNSPLHF
d_gene: -; v_gene: TRBV6-5; j_gene: TRBJ1-2; abundance: -; CDR3nt: TGTGCCAGCAGTTACGGGACCCAAGCATATGGCTACACCTTC; CDR3aa: CASSYGTQAYGYTF